Presented here are 25 T cell receptor beta chains from one specimen sequenced in a study of control samples from healthy donors and cancer patients. Produced via immunoSEQ multiplex PCR; TCRdb's table is partial and in-frame only. This table has approximately 150,000 clones, around 90% appearing once. Source material: blood. The receptors derive from a man between 25 and 39 years old in good health.

The chain uses TRBV20-1 and TRBJ1-2; D remains ambiguous. Germline V gives CDR1 DFQATT, CDR2 SNEGSKA (reference sequence). CDR3 length equals 11 residues. V was shortened by 6 bases and J by 10 bases, with 15 bases between the two germline ends. CDR3 amino acids: CSARAGVNYTF. For the CDR3, the DNA is TGCAGTGCCCGAGCGGGTGTTAACTACACCTTC.

The chain recombines TRBV9 with TRBJ1-2, with 10 bases fitting TRBD1. Germline V CDR1 and CDR2: SGDLS, YYNGEE. The CDR3 has 15 residues. V lost 3 bases and J lost 3; bases outside the gene matches: 5. CDR3 nucleotide sequence: TGTGCCAGCAGCGCGGGGGGACAGGGGCACTATGGCTACACCTTC. It yields the protein CASSAGGQGHYGYTF.

V and J are TRBV5-1 and TRBJ1-1; D is possibly TRBD1 (6 bases). CDR3 length equals 14 residues. The germline V and J ends were trimmed by 4 bases and 0 bases, with 10 bases remaining between them. Germline values: CDR1 SGHRS, CDR2 YFSETQ. The CDR3 nucleotides read TGCGCCAGCAGCGGGGACAAGTTGAACACTGAAGCTTTCTTT. Residues: CASSGDKLNTEAFF. The variable domain in full, with the rest retrieved from reference TRBV5-1 and TRBJ1-1, is KAGVTQTPRYLIKTRGQQVTLSCSPISGHRSVSWYQQTPGQGLQFLFEYFSETQRNKGNFPGRFSGRQFSNSRSEMNVSTLELGDSALYLCASSGDKLNTEAFFGQGTRLTVV.

This chain connects TRBV5-1 to TRBJ1-2; weak D call: TRBD1 (5 bases). CDR3 size: 14 residues. Trimming cost V 4 bases and J 4 bases, with 14 bases left between them. Looked up from germline, CDR1 is SGHRS and CDR2 is YFSETQ. The chain's CDR3 is CASSLSGGIYGYTF. CDR3 nucleotide sequence: TGCGCCAGCAGCCTTTCGGGGGGTATCTATGGCTACACCTTC.

CDR3 nucleotides: TGTGCCAGTAGTCGGAAGGTGAACACTGAAGCTTTCTTT. Encoded protein: CASSRKVNTEAFF. The chain links TRBV19 to TRBJ1-1; D gene unclear. The germline CDR1 and CDR2 sequences are LNHDA and SQIVND (reference sequence). This CDR3 is 13 amino acids long. V dropped 5 bases and J dropped 0 bases, with 7 bases sitting between them.

This clone appeared a single time. The chain recombines TRBV7-9 with TRBJ2-5, with D hard to call. The germline CDR1 and CDR2 sequences are SEHNR and FQNEAQ (reference sequence). The V end was cut by 2 bases, the J end by 9 bases, with 13 bases between. The CDR3 is made up of 13 amino acids. The CDR3 bases are TGTGCCAGCAGCTTATTGGATATTTTGCCCCAGTACTTC. Protein sequence: CASSLLDILPQYF.

The chain combines TRBV6-1 with TRBJ2-7; 7 bases agree with TRBD2. V lost 3 bases to trimming and J lost 0 bases; unmatched junction nucleotides: 8. This CDR3 is built from 16 residues. Germline V gene sequence: CDR1 MNHNS, CDR2 SASEGT. This CDR3 reads CASSDRERGISYEQYF. The CDR3, as DNA: TGTGCCAGCAGTGATAGGGAGCGGGGCATCTCCTACGAGCAGTACTTC.

The V gene is TRBV6-5, the J gene TRBJ2-1; maybe TRBD1 (5 bases). Per the germline V gene, CDR1 is MNHEY and CDR2 is SVGAGI. The CDR3 is 14 amino acids. V gave up 7 bases and J gave up 4 bases, with 14 bases separating them. The CDR3 region is CASKGNNWYNEQFF. CDR3 nucleotides: TGTGCCAGCAAGGGGAACAATTGGTACAATGAGCAGTTCTTC.

The rearrangement links TRBV3-1 (or the pseudogene TRBV3-2) to TRBJ2-4; D is unclear. Germline-derived CDR1 and CDR2 are LGHDT and YNNKEL (reference sequence). V was clipped by 1 base and J by 6 bases, with 7 bases between them. The length of the CDR3 is 13 residues. The DNA of the CDR3 is TGTGCCAGCAGCCAAGGGTTCGTAAACATTCAGTACTTC. It is translated as CASSQGFVNIQYF.

The rearrangement uses TRBV4-2 and TRBJ2-5, with TRBD2 matching 9 bases. This CDR3 has 17 residues. Trimming at V came to 0 bases and at J to 5 bases, leaving 10 bases not matched to a gene. Germline V gene data show CDR1 as LGHNA and CDR2 as YNFKEQ. The CDR3 loop is CASSQDLAGGPRETQYF. CDR3 nucleotide sequence: TGTGCCAGCAGCCAAGATCTTGCGGGGGGGCCCAGGGAGACCCAGTACTTC.

The J gene is TRBJ2-3, the V gene TRBV13; tentatively, D is TRBD2 (5 bases). Trimming removed 5 bases at V and 3 bases at J, with 18 bases between. The CDR3 extends over 16 amino acids. Germline V gene sequence: CDR1 PRHDT, CDR2 FYEKMQ (reference sequence). The DNA of the CDR3 is TGTGCCAGCAGCCCCGGCCCGAGGGAAACTACAGATACGCAGTATTTT. This gives the protein CASSPGPRETTDTQYF. Complete variable domain (other parts from reference TRBV13 and TRBJ2-3): AAGVIQSPRHLIKEKRETATLKCYPIPRHDTVYWYQQGPGQDPQFLISFYEKMQSDKGSIPDRFSAQQFSDYHSELNMSSLELGDSALYFCASSPGPRETTDTQYFGPGTRLTVL.

This chain uses TRBV29-1 with TRBJ1-2; D unresolved. The CDR3 contains 14 residues. V dropped 3 bases and J dropped 4 bases, with 15 bases sitting between them. Germline CDR1 and CDR2: SQVTM and ANQGSEA. This CDR3 reads CSVEIREGGYGYTF. The CDR3 bases are TGCAGCGTTGAGATTCGAGAGGGCGGCTATGGCTACACCTTC. Full variable domain (missing parts from reference TRBV29-1 and TRBJ1-2): SAVISQKPSRDICQRGTSLTIQCQVDSQVTMMFWYRQQPGQSLTLIATANQGSEATYESGFVIDKFPISRPNLTFSTLTVSNMSPEDSSIYLCSVEIREGGYGYTFGSGTRLTVV.

In nucleotides, the CDR3 is TGCGCCAGCAGCGTGGGACAGGGTGGTTCACCCCTCCACTTT. Encoded protein: CASSVGQGGSPLHF. The chain has TRBV5-1 and TRBJ1-6, with 9 bases identical to TRBD1. The CDR3 runs 14 residues. Germline lookup yields CDR1 SGHRS and CDR2 YFSETQ. V lost 4 bases and J lost 9; bases outside the gene matches: 5.

The chain employs TRBV6-1 and TRBJ2-1; maybe TRBD2 (5 bases). CDR3 length: 13 residues. V lost 2 bases, J lost 10 bases, and 12 bases lay in between. Germline V CDR1 and CDR2: MNHNS, SASEGT. The CDR3 nucleotides are TGTGCCAGCAGTGAACGAGGGTACACGGAGCAGTTCTTC. Protein product: CASSERGYTEQFF.

The J gene is TRBJ1-2, the V gene TRBV9; no definite D call. This CDR3 has 13 amino acids. V was shortened by 0 bases and J by 8 bases, with 11 bases between the two germline ends. Germline CDR1 SGDLS, CDR2 YYNGEE. Written as DNA, the CDR3 is TGTGCCAGCAGCGTAGGGGTTAAGGAAGGCTACACCTTC. Protein product: CASSVGVKEGYTF.

This clone turned up a few times. The rearrangement uses TRBV2 and TRBJ2-5; unclear D gene. Germline V gene lookup returns CDR1 SNHLY and CDR2 FYNNEI. The CDR3 spans 15 residues. V was shortened by 4 bases and J by 0 bases, with 12 bases between the two germline ends. For the CDR3, the DNA is TGTGCCAGCAGTGGCTCCGAGATCGACCAAGAGACCCAGTACTTC. This codes for CASSGSEIDQETQYF.

The chain couples TRBV3-1 (or the pseudogene TRBV3-2) to TRBJ2-7; no firm D call. V lost 0 bases, J lost 7 bases, and 4 bases lay in between. Germline assignment: CDR1 LGHDT and CDR2 YNNKEL (reference sequence). The CDR3 runs 11 residues. The CDR3 DNA is TGTGCCAGCAGCCAAGACTGGGAGCAGTACTTC. The encoded protein is CASSQDWEQYF.

The chain recombines TRBV4-1 with TRBJ1-5, with TRBD1 as a possible D gene (5 bases). Trimming left V 4 bases short and J 6 bases short, with 13 bases between. CDR3 length: 14 amino acids. Germline values: CDR1 MGHRA, CDR2 YSYEKL. In DNA, the CDR3 is TGCGCCAGCAGCCTAGGGACCTCGGGTCAGCCCCAGCATTTT. Encoded protein: CASSLGTSGQPQHF.

V is TRBV6-4 and J is TRBJ1-4; D uncertain. In germline, CDR1 is MRHNA, CDR2 SNTAGT. The CDR3 runs to 13 residues. V was cut by 3 bases and J by 8 bases, with 10 bases left in between. For the CDR3, the DNA is TGTGCCAGCAGTGAATGGGCGGGGGAAAAACTGTTTTTT. Residues: CASSEWAGEKLFF.

This chain uses TRBV12-5 with TRBJ2-5; 7 nucleotides align to TRBD1. CDR1 and CDR2 (germline): LGHNT, FRNRAP. The V gene end was trimmed by 6 bases and the J gene end by 1 base; junction bases not matched to a gene: 2. The CDR3 has 13 amino acids. CDR3 coding DNA: TGTGCTAGTGGGGGGGACAGCCAAGAGACCCAGTACTTC. It translates to CASGGDSQETQYF.

This chain uses TRBV27 with TRBJ1-1; D gene uncertain. Germline CDR1 reads MNHEY; CDR2 reads SMNVEV (reference sequence). V dropped 5 bases and J dropped 5 bases, with 6 bases sitting between them. The CDR3 covers 11 residues. The CDR3 protein is CASSTGTEAFF. CDR3 bases: TGTGCCAGCAGTACGGGGACTGAAGCTTTCTTT.

The chain carries TRBV11-3 and TRBJ2-1; possibly TRBD1 for D (6 bases). Per the germline V gene, CDR1 is SGHNT and CDR2 is YENEEA. The CDR3 has 10 amino acids. Between the trimmed V and J ends, which lost 7 bases and 10 bases, there was a span of 8 bases. CDR3 in DNA: TGTGCCAGCAAAGGGGGAGAGCAGTTCTTC. It yields the protein CASKGGEQFF.

The V gene is TRBV6-6, the J gene TRBJ1-1; 10 bases match TRBD1. V gave up 6 bases and J gave up 10 bases; unmatched junction bases: 8. CDR1 is MNHNY, CDR2 SVGAGI, per germline (reference sequence). CDR3 size: 13 residues. Here the CDR3 reads CASRPTGGGGAFF. CDR3 DNA sequence: TGTGCCAGCAGACCGACAGGGGGCGGGGGAGCTTTCTTT.

The rearrangement joins TRBV11-2 to TRBJ2-7; D remains unclear. The CDR3 totals 11 residues. The germline CDR1 and CDR2 sequences are SGHAT and FQNNGV. V was shortened by 2 bases and J by 5 bases, with 4 bases between the two germline ends. CDR3 region: CASSLSHEQYF. The DNA for the CDR3 is TGTGCCAGCAGCTTAAGCCACGAGCAGTACTTC.

The chain employs TRBV7-9 and TRBJ2-3; TRBD2 is a possible D gene (7 bases). This CDR3 is built from 15 residues. Germline loops: CDR1 SEHNR, CDR2 FQNEAQ (reference sequence). V dropped 5 bases and J dropped 10 bases, with 22 bases sitting between them. The CDR3, as DNA: TGTGCCAGCAGCCCCGGGGGGCAGGGAACTTTGGCGCAGTATTTT. Its translation is CASSPGGQGTLAQYF.